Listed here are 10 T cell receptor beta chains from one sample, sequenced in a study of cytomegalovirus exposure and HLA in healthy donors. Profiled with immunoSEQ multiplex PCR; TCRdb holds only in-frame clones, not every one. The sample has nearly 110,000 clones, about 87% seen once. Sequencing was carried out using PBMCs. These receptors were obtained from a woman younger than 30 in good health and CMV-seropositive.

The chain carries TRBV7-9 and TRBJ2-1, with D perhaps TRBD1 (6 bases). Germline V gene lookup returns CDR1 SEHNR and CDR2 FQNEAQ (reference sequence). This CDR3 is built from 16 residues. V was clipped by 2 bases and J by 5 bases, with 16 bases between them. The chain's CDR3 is CASSLSGHGQNNEQFF. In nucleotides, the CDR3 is TGTGCCAGCAGCTTATCAGGGCACGGACAGAACAATGAGCAGTTCTTC.

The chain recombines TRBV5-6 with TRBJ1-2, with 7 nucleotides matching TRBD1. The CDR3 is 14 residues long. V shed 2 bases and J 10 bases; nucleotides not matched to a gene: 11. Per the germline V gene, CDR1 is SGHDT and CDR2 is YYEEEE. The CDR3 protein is CASSFYRQGFSYTF. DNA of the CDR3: TGTGCCAGCAGCTTTTATCGACAGGGATTCTCCTACACCTTC.

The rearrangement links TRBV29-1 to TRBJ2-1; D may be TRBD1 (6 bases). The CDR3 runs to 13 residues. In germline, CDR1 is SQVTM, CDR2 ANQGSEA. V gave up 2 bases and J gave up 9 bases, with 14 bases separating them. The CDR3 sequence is CSVEIRQGTEQFF. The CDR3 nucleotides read TGCAGCGTTGAAATTCGCCAGGGGACTGAGCAGTTCTTC.

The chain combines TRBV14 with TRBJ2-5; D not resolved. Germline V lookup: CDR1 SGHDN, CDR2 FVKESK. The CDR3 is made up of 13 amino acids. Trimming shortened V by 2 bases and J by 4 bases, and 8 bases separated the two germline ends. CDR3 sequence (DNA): TGTGCCAGCAGCCAATATTCCGGAGAGACCCAGTACTTC. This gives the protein CASSQYSGETQYF.

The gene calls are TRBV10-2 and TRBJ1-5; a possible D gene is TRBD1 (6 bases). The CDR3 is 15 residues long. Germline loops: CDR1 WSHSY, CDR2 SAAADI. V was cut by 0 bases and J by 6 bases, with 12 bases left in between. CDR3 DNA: TGCGCCAGCAGTGAGTCAGGGGGAGTGGGTCAGCCCCAGCATTTT. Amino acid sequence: CASSESGGVGQPQHF.

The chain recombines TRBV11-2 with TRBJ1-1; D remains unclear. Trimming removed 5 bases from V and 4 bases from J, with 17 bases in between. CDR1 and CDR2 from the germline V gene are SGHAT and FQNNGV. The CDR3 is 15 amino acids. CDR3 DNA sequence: TGTGCCAGCAGCATCGCTCGGGGAGAGGTCACTGAAGCTTTCTTT. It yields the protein CASSIARGEVTEAFF.

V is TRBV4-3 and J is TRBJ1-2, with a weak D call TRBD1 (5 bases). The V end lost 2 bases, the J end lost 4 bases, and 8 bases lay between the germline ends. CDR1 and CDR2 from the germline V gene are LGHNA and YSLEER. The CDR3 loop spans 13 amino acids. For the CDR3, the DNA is TGCGCCAGCAGCCAAAGGGGCCTCTATGGCTACACCTTC. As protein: CASSQRGLYGYTF.

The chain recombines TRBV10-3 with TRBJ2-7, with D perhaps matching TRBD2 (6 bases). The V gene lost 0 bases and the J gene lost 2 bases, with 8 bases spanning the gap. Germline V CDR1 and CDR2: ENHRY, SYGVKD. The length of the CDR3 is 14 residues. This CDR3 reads CAISESGGTYEQYV. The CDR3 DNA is TGTGCCATCAGTGAGTCGGGGGGAACCTACGAGCAGTACGTC.

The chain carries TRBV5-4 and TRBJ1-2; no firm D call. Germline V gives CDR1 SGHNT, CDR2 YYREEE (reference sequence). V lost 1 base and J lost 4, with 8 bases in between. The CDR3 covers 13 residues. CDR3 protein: CASSLSPLYGYTF. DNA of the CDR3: TGTGCCAGCAGCTTGTCCCCTCTCTATGGCTACACCTTC. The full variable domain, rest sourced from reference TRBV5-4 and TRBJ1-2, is ETGVTQSPTHLIKTRGQQVTLRCSSQSGHNTVSWYQQALGQGPQFIFQYYREEENGRGNFPPRFSGLQFPNYSSELNVNALELDDSALYLCASSLSPLYGYTFGSGTRLTVV.

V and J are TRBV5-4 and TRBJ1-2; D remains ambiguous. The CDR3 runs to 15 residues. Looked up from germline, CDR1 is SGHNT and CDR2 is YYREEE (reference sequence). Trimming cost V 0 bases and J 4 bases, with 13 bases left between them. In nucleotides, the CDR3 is TGTGCCAGCAGCTTGGGTGGGCGGGGAGGCTATGGCTACACCTTC. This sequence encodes CASSLGGRGGYGYTF.